The clone carrying this T cell receptor beta chain was recorded a few times. Its antigen is unidentified. PCR employed 60 Vbeta and 13 Jbeta primers. The assay was immunoSEQ multiplex PCR, and TCRdb's table has in-frame clones only and misses some. This sample has about 120,000 clones, with roughly 65% found just once. This sample was taken from a study of cytomegalovirus exposure and HLA in healthy donors. Findings of the study overall: Associated with cytomegalovirus, according to the listing, were around 160 TCR beta chains.

The sequencing sample was made of PBMCs. The TCR comes from a middle-aged man in good health and CMV-seropositive.

The CDR3 region has the DNA TGTGCCAGCAGCCAAGATAGGATGGCGGGAGGGCCAGGAGAGACCCAGTACTTC. Protein sequence: CASSQDRMAGGPGETQYF. The V gene is TRBV4-2, the J gene TRBJ2-5, with 9 bases fitting TRBD2. Unmatched junction bases numbered 12, after V lost 0 bases and J lost 4 bases. CDR3 length: 18 residues. Germline lookup yields CDR1 LGHNA and CDR2 YNFKEQ.